The rows below give T cell receptor beta chains drawn from one sample of a study of CDR3 diversity in severe acne. TCRdb reprocessed the PCR reads via MiXCR and lists one record per CDR3 protein. In the table there are about 85,000 distinct CDR3 sequences, about 52% of which are singletons. Sample: blood. Receptors originate from a male donor in good health, serving as a control. The CDR3 runs from the conserved cysteine through the conserved F or W. The order of the fields is D gene, V gene, clone size, J gene, CDR3 protein, CDR3 DNA. D genes are given only for firm matches. Part of the rows lack a size; the others show once, few, many or a class for expanded clones.

d_gene: TRBD2; v_gene: TRBV10-3; abundance: many; j_gene: TRBJ2-7; CDR3aa: CAIRDTRTSGMGAEQYF; CDR3nt: TGTGCCATCAGAGACACTCGGACTAGCGGGATGGGTGCCGAGCAGTACTTC
d_gene: -; v_gene: TRBV27; abundance: -; j_gene: TRBJ2-1; CDR3aa: CALSKESFSLLGQLTYNEQFF; CDR3nt: TGTGCCTTGTCCAAAGAAAGCTTCAGTTTATTAGGACAGCTAACGTACAATGAGCAGTTCTTC
d_gene: -; v_gene: TRBV9; abundance: -; j_gene: TRBJ2-7; CDR3aa: CASSPGGGISYEQYF; CDR3nt: TGTGCCAGCAGCCCAGGGGGGGGCATTTCCTACGAGCAGTACTTC
d_gene: -; v_gene: TRBV7-9; abundance: many; j_gene: TRBJ2-7; CDR3aa: CASSPGSGEQYF; CDR3nt: TGTGCCAGCAGCCCCGGTTCTGGCGAGCAGTACTTC
d_gene: TRBD2; v_gene: TRBV6-5; abundance: many; j_gene: TRBJ2-1; CDR3aa: CASSLSRLAGYNEQFF; CDR3nt: TGTGCCAGCAGCCTTTCCAGACTAGCCGGGTACAATGAGCAGTTCTTC
d_gene: TRBD1; v_gene: TRBV19; abundance: many; j_gene: TRBJ1-4; CDR3aa: CASSTRGGATNEKLFF; CDR3nt: TGTGCCAGTAGTACCAGAGGGGGCGCAACTAATGAAAAACTGTTTTTT
d_gene: -; v_gene: TRBV6-5; abundance: few; j_gene: TRBJ1-2; CDR3aa: CASSYGGRYGYTF; CDR3nt: TGTGCCAGCAGTTACGGGGGCCGCTATGGCTACACCTTC
d_gene: -; v_gene: TRBV2; abundance: -; j_gene: TRBJ1-4; CDR3aa: CASSGGPNEKLFF; CDR3nt: TGTGCCAGCAGTGGGGGTCCCAATGAAAAACTGTTTTTT
d_gene: TRBD2; v_gene: TRBV30; abundance: -; j_gene: TRBJ2-2; CDR3aa: CAWLAGTNTGELFF; CDR3nt: TGTGCCTGGCTAGCGGGGACGAACACCGGGGAGCTGTTTTTT
d_gene: -; v_gene: TRBV7-9; abundance: few; j_gene: TRBJ1-1; CDR3aa: CASSSPPPRIMNTEAFF; CDR3nt: TGTGCCAGCAGCTCTCCCCCCCCACGGATCATGAACACTGAAGCTTTCTTT
d_gene: -; v_gene: TRBV7-9; abundance: -; j_gene: TRBJ2-7; CDR3aa: CASSFDDEQYF; CDR3nt: TGTGCCAGCAGCTTTGATGACGAGCAGTACTTC
d_gene: TRBD1; v_gene: TRBV29-1; abundance: -; j_gene: TRBJ1-4; CDR3aa: CSVHGQGASNEKLFF; CDR3nt: TGCAGCGTTCACGGACAGGGGGCTTCTAATGAAAAACTGTTTTTT
d_gene: TRBD2; v_gene: TRBV4-1; abundance: few; j_gene: TRBJ2-5; CDR3aa: CASSQALAGETQYF; CDR3nt: TGCGCCAGCAGCCAAGCACTAGCGGGTGAGACCCAGTACTTC
d_gene: -; v_gene: TRBV7-9; abundance: -; j_gene: TRBJ2-7; CDR3aa: CASSLASGQYEQYF; CDR3nt: TGTGCCAGCAGCTTAGCGAGTGGACAGTACGAGCAGTACTTC
d_gene: -; v_gene: TRBV19; abundance: -; j_gene: TRBJ1-2; CDR3aa: CASSIDGGGYGYTF; CDR3nt: TGTGCCAGTAGTATAGATGGGGGAGGCTATGGCTACACCTTC
d_gene: -; v_gene: TRBV10-3; abundance: few; j_gene: TRBJ1-5; CDR3aa: CAISSEGYQPQHF; CDR3nt: TGTGCCATCAGTTCAGAGGGATATCAGCCCCAGCATTTT
d_gene: -; v_gene: TRBV5-1; abundance: -; j_gene: TRBJ2-5; CDR3aa: CASRGLAGTQYF; CDR3nt: TGCGCCAGCAGGGGACTGGCCGGGACCCAGTACTTC
d_gene: TRBD1; v_gene: TRBV20-1; abundance: -; j_gene: TRBJ2-7; CDR3aa: CSALRTGGGYEQYF; CDR3nt: TGCAGTGCTCTTAGGACAGGGGGGGGCTACGAGCAGTACTTC
d_gene: -; v_gene: TRBV15; abundance: -; j_gene: TRBJ1-6; CDR3aa: CATSRQHYNSPLHF; CDR3nt: TGTGCCACCAGCAGACAGCATTATAATTCACCCCTCCACTTT
d_gene: TRBD2; v_gene: TRBV5-6; abundance: few; j_gene: TRBJ2-7; CDR3aa: CASSLTSGAYEQYF; CDR3nt: TGTGCCAGCAGCTTGACTAGCGGGGCTTACGAGCAGTACTTC
d_gene: TRBD2; v_gene: TRBV7-9; abundance: -; j_gene: TRBJ2-7; CDR3aa: CASSSGGGRGYEQYF; CDR3nt: TGTGCCAGCAGCTCGGGGGGGGGCAGGGGCTACGAGCAGTACTTC
d_gene: -; v_gene: TRBV19; abundance: -; j_gene: TRBJ1-4; CDR3aa: CASSFRGAIEKLFF; CDR3nt: TGTGCCAGTAGTTTTCGGGGGGCTATCGAAAAACTGTTTTTT
d_gene: TRBD2; v_gene: TRBV20-1; abundance: -; j_gene: TRBJ2-5; CDR3aa: CSAREPGGPMKTQYF; CDR3nt: TGCAGTGCTAGAGAGCCGGGAGGGCCTATGAAGACCCAGTACTTC
d_gene: TRBD2; v_gene: TRBV12-3/TRBV12-4; abundance: -; j_gene: TRBJ2-2; CDR3aa: CASSDVGGAGELFF; CDR3nt: TGTGCCAGCAGCGACGTGGGGGGGGCCGGGGAGCTGTTTTTT
d_gene: -; v_gene: TRBV20-1; abundance: few; j_gene: TRBJ1-2; CDR3aa: CSHHSTENYGYTF; CDR3nt: TGCAGTCATCATTCCACAGAGAACTATGGCTACACCTTC
d_gene: -; v_gene: TRBV2; abundance: few; j_gene: TRBJ2-6; CDR3aa: CASRGFSGANVLTF; CDR3nt: TGTGCCAGCCGGGGGTTCTCTGGGGCCAACGTCCTGACTTTC
d_gene: -; v_gene: TRBV19; abundance: -; j_gene: TRBJ1-3; CDR3aa: CASRGGVSRGNTIYF; CDR3nt: TGTGCCAGTAGAGGTGGGGTGAGTCGTGGAAACACCATATATTTT
d_gene: -; v_gene: TRBV7-6; abundance: many; j_gene: TRBJ2-5; CDR3aa: CASSPTLGTQYF; CDR3nt: TGTGCCAGCAGCCCCACGCTCGGGACCCAGTACTTC
d_gene: -; v_gene: TRBV25-1; abundance: -; j_gene: TRBJ2-3; CDR3aa: CASSDPSSQAQGASTDTQYF; CDR3nt: TGTGCCAGCAGTGACCCCAGCAGCCAAGCACAGGGTGCTAGCACAGATACGCAGTATTTT
d_gene: -; v_gene: TRBV6-5; abundance: -; j_gene: TRBJ2-5; CDR3aa: CASSEVYQETQYF; CDR3nt: TGTGCCAGCTCCGAGGTGTACCAAGAGACCCAGTACTTC
d_gene: TRBD2; v_gene: TRBV15; abundance: many; j_gene: TRBJ2-7; CDR3aa: CATSIGREGGYEQYF; CDR3nt: TGTGCCACCAGCATCGGACGGGAGGGAGGCTACGAGCAGTACTTC
d_gene: -; v_gene: TRBV2; abundance: -; j_gene: TRBJ2-7; CDR3aa: CASSEVREQYF; CDR3nt: TGTGCCAGCAGTGAGGTCCGCGAGCAGTACTTC
d_gene: -; v_gene: TRBV5-8; abundance: medium-sized; j_gene: TRBJ2-7; CDR3aa: CASSLASATYEQYF; CDR3nt: TGTGCCAGCAGCTTGGCCTCAGCCACCTACGAGCAGTACTTC
d_gene: -; v_gene: TRBV5-8; abundance: few; j_gene: TRBJ2-5; CDR3aa: CASSTGIRQETQYF; CDR3nt: TGTGCCAGCAGCACCGGGATAAGACAAGAGACCCAGTACTTC
d_gene: -; v_gene: TRBV25-1; abundance: -; j_gene: TRBJ2-1; CDR3aa: CASVDLQTRRNEQFF; CDR3nt: TGTGCCAGCGTTGATCTCCAGACTAGGCGCAATGAGCAGTTCTTC
d_gene: -; v_gene: TRBV7-9; abundance: -; j_gene: TRBJ1-1; CDR3aa: CAGSVMGALFSEAFF; CDR3nt: TGTGCCGGGTCAGTGATGGGCGCCCTATTCTCTGAAGCTTTCTTT
d_gene: -; v_gene: TRBV7-8; abundance: few; j_gene: TRBJ1-5; CDR3aa: CASSPGFQPQHF; CDR3nt: TGTGCCAGCAGCCCAGGGTTTCAGCCCCAGCATTTT
d_gene: -; v_gene: TRBV5-1; abundance: -; j_gene: TRBJ1-1; CDR3aa: CASSESHQNTEAFF; CDR3nt: TGCGCCAGCAGCGAATCTCACCAGAACACTGAAGCTTTCTTT
d_gene: TRBD1; v_gene: TRBV25-1; abundance: -; j_gene: TRBJ1-1; CDR3aa: CASSELEGARSAVFF; CDR3nt: TGTGCCAGCAGTGAACTTGAGGGGGCGCGGTCGGCTGTTTTCTTT
d_gene: -; v_gene: TRBV7-8; abundance: many; j_gene: TRBJ2-7; CDR3aa: CASSLELGAYEQYF; CDR3nt: TGTGCCAGCAGCTTAGAACTAGGGGCCTACGAGCAGTACTTC
d_gene: -; v_gene: TRBV9; abundance: -; j_gene: TRBJ2-5; CDR3aa: CASSVGLASAETQYF; CDR3nt: TGTGCCAGCAGCGTAGGGTTGGCAAGCGCGGAGACCCAGTACTTC
d_gene: -; v_gene: TRBV9; abundance: -; j_gene: TRBJ1-6; CDR3aa: CASSVGIGSSYNSPLHF; CDR3nt: TGTGCCAGCAGCGTAGGGATCGGCAGCTCCTATAATTCACCCCTCCACTTT
d_gene: TRBD2; v_gene: TRBV6-6; abundance: once; j_gene: TRBJ2-7; CDR3aa: CASRPRARLACEQYF; CDR3nt: TGTGCCAGCAGGCCCAGAGCGCGACTAGCGTGCGAGCAGTACTTC
d_gene: -; v_gene: TRBV29-1; abundance: -; j_gene: TRBJ1-4; CDR3aa: CGVALNRRQDEKLSF; CDR3nt: TGCGGCGTTGCCCTTAACAGGAGGCAGGATGAAAAACTGTCTTTT
d_gene: -; v_gene: TRBV5-1; abundance: -; j_gene: TRBJ2-3; CDR3aa: CASSLVGTPTDAQYF; CDR3nt: TGCGCCAGCAGCTTGGTCGGGACACCCACAGATGCGCAGTATTTT
d_gene: -; v_gene: TRBV9; abundance: -; j_gene: TRBJ2-7; CDR3aa: CASSVDSGELYF; CDR3nt: TGTGCCAGCAGCGTAGATTCCGGGGAGCTGTACTTC
d_gene: -; v_gene: TRBV19; abundance: -; j_gene: TRBJ2-7; CDR3aa: CASSIPGTEPLATGYEQYF; CDR3nt: TGTGCCAGTAGTATCCCCGGGACAGAACCACTAGCGACAGGGTACGAGCAGTACTTC
d_gene: -; v_gene: TRBV10-3; abundance: many; j_gene: TRBJ1-1; CDR3aa: CAISPSGGPGTEAFF; CDR3nt: TGTGCCATCAGTCCCTCGGGTGGGCCCGGCACTGAAGCTTTCTTT
d_gene: TRBD2; v_gene: TRBV24-1; abundance: many; j_gene: TRBJ2-1; CDR3aa: CATSDVLGTRNEQFF; CDR3nt: TGTGCCACCAGTGATGTCCTTGGGACTAGAAATGAGCAGTTCTTC
d_gene: -; v_gene: TRBV10-3; abundance: -; j_gene: TRBJ2-3; CDR3aa: CASSYARTSTDTQYF; CDR3nt: TGTGCCAGCAGTTACGCACGGACCAGCACAGATACGCAGTATTTT
d_gene: TRBD1; v_gene: TRBV20-1; abundance: -; j_gene: TRBJ2-3; CDR3aa: CSARRGTGNTDTQYF; CDR3nt: TGCAGTGCTAGGCGTGGGACAGGGAACACAGATACGCAGTATTTT
d_gene: -; v_gene: TRBV10-3; abundance: few; j_gene: TRBJ1-3; CDR3aa: CAIKSAGNTIYF; CDR3nt: TGTGCCATCAAGTCGGCAGGAAACACCATATATTTT
d_gene: -; v_gene: TRBV7-6; abundance: once; j_gene: TRBJ1-5; CDR3aa: CASSFGLSNQPQHF; CDR3nt: TGTGCCAGCAGCTTCGGACTTAGCAATCAGCCCCAGCATTTT
d_gene: TRBD1; v_gene: TRBV25-1; abundance: many; j_gene: TRBJ1-1; CDR3aa: CASSRQGGTEAFF; CDR3nt: TGTGCCAGCAGTAGACAGGGGGGGACTGAAGCTTTCTTT